Reported below is one T cell receptor beta chain. The sample originates from a study of Ad26.COV2.S vaccination and SARS-CoV-2 variants. Study-level information: Donor was in the COV1001 Ad26.COV2.S trial arm.

Sequencing used immunoSEQ multiplex PCR; TCRdb keeps in-frame clones, though not all of them. The profile shows 350,000 to 450,000 clones, 85% of them singletons. Specified treatment: about 20 received Ad26.COV2.S at low or high dose, single or two shots; several received placebo; per-sample allocation not given. Sample collection was performed on day 63 after the first vaccine or placebo injection. This person who donated was an adult of 18-55 years in Boston. The study used a vaccine consisting of an Ad26 vector that expressed Wuhan-strain SARS-CoV-2 spike. The starting material was peripheral blood, obtained in a trial of Ad26.COV2.S vaccine versus placebo. The TCR was taken from a person between 18 and 60 years old who received the Ad26.COV2.S COVID-19 vaccine or a placebo.

The CDR3 bases are TGCGCCAGCCGTAATAAGGGGACCGTCCCCCCTATGAACACTGAAGCTTTCTTT. This translates into CASRNKGTVPPMNTEAFF. This chain links TRBV23-1 with TRBJ1-1, with D tentatively TRBD1 (5 bases). TRBV23-1 is sorted into the ORF group, with uncertain function. The CDR3 loop spans 18 amino acids. V lost 8 bases, J lost 0 bases, and 25 bases lay in between.